Listed below are T cell receptor beta chains from one sample, sequenced in a study of blood T cells in healthy people across ages. TCRdb fed the 5' RACE reads into MiXCR, producing one record per CDR3 protein. The table has nearly 1 million distinct CDR3 sequences, roughly half seen once. Sequencing was performed on blood. These receptor sequences come from a woman aged 60 to 75 in good health. CDR3s include the opening cysteine and the closing phenylalanine or tryptophan. D genes are given only for firm matches. Clone size is shown for a subset of rows, as once, few, many or a class of expanded clone.

size	V	D	J	CDR3	DNA
few	TRBV5-6	NA	TRBJ2-7	CASSLVDSSGYEQYF	TGTGCCAGCAGCTTGGTCGACTCCAGTGGGTACGAGCAGTACTTC
many	TRBV28	NA	TRBJ2-7	CASRPAPTYEQYF	TGTGCCAGCAGACCCGCCCCGACCTACGAGCAGTACTTC
NA	TRBV4-1	TRBD1	TRBJ1-5	CASSQGRRLDRVNQPQHF	TGCGCCAGCAGCCAAGGACGCCGCCTGGACAGGGTGAATCAGCCCCAGCATTTT
NA	TRBV29-1	NA	TRBJ1-4	CSVVQGGEKLFF	TGCAGCGTTGTACAGGGCGGGGAAAAACTGTTTTTT
NA	TRBV6-1	NA	TRBJ2-5	CASSEKLPGLGETQYF	TGTGCCAGCAGTGAAAAATTACCGGGCCTCGGAGAGACCCAGTACTTC
NA	TRBV9	NA	TRBJ2-1	CASSGGHEQFF	TGTGCCAGCAGCGGCGGGCATGAGCAGTTCTTC
NA	TRBV4-3	NA	TRBJ2-4	CASSQERLKNIQYF	TGCGCCAGCAGCCAAGAACGCCTCAAAAACATTCAGTACTTC
NA	TRBV5-6	NA	TRBJ2-5	CASSLLWERETQYF	TGTGCCAGCAGCTTGTTGTGGGAACGAGAGACCCAGTACTTC
NA	TRBV7-9	TRBD1	TRBJ1-2	CASSILWTGPLGGYTF	TGTGCCAGCAGCATCCTTTGGACAGGACCCCTAGGTGGCTACACCTTC
NA	TRBV20-1	NA	TRBJ2-3	CSAPKRSHTDTQYF	TGCAGTGCCCCAAAGCGGAGCCACACAGATACGCAGTATTTT
NA	TRBV6-2/TRBV6-3	TRBD1	TRBJ2-6	CASGTGTSGANVLTF	TGTGCCAGTGGGACAGGGACTTCTGGGGCCAACGTCCTGACTTTC
few	TRBV12-3/TRBV12-4	NA	TRBJ2-7	CASSFGANYEQYF	TGTGCCAGCAGTTTTGGGGCGAACTACGAGCAGTACTTC
few	TRBV29-1	NA	TRBJ2-7	CSVIELGILSYEQYF	TGCAGCGTGATCGAGTTGGGGATACTCTCCTACGAGCAGTACTTC
NA	TRBV29-1	NA	TRBJ2-5	CSPRGAIQETQYF	TGCAGCCCAAGGGGGGCAATCCAAGAGACCCAGTACTTC
NA	TRBV20-1	TRBD1	TRBJ2-4	CSAEGTGQGTEQYF	TGCAGTGCTGAGGGGACAGGTCAAGGGACTGAGCAGTACTTC
NA	TRBV2	NA	TRBJ1-2	CASSEGSDYGYTF	TGTGCCAGCAGTGAAGGATCGGACTATGGCTACACCTTC
NA	TRBV7-6	TRBD1	TRBJ2-3	CASSLARDSQDTQYF	TGTGCCAGCAGCTTAGCTCGGGACAGCCAAGATACGCAGTATTTT
few	TRBV29-1	TRBD1	TRBJ2-5	CSVDSAGGFWETQYF	TGCAGCGTTGATTCGGCAGGGGGCTTTTGGGAGACCCAGTACTTC
few	TRBV2	NA	TRBJ2-7	CASRPAASQKGSSYEQYF	TGTGCCAGCAGGCCGGCGGCTAGCCAAAAGGGTAGCTCCTACGAGCAGTACTTC
NA	TRBV20-1	NA	TRBJ2-3	CSARDLVLTDTQYF	TGCAGTGCTAGAGATCTGGTGCTCACAGATACGCAGTATTTT
NA	TRBV6-6	NA	TRBJ2-7	CASSDKPYEQYF	TGTGCCAGCAGTGACAAACCCTACGAGCAGTACTTC
few	TRBV20-1	NA	TRBJ1-5	CSAPPSGNQPQHF	TGCAGTGCGCCACCCTCAGGGAATCAGCCCCAGCATTTT
few	TRBV27	NA	TRBJ2-5	CASSSPFGTQYF	TGTGCCAGCAGTTCCCCTTTTGGGACCCAGTACTTC
NA	TRBV29-1	NA	TRBJ2-3	CSVEGDTHTDTQYF	TGCAGCGTTGAAGGGGACACCCACACAGATACGCAGTATTTT
NA	TRBV2	NA	TRBJ1-4	CASSLLGPTNEKLFF	TGTGCCAGCAGTCTTTTGGGCCCAACTAATGAAAAACTGTTTTTT
NA	TRBV7-2	TRBD2	TRBJ2-1	CASSPGLADGDAQFF	TGTGCCAGCAGCCCGGGACTAGCGGACGGAGACGCCCAGTTCTTC
NA	TRBV11-2	NA	TRBJ2-6	CASSSGAGVTGANVLTF	TGTGCCAGCAGCTCGGGGGCGGGAGTAACTGGGGCCAACGTCCTGACTTTC
NA	TRBV20-1	TRBD2	TRBJ2-1	CSARGKSGLAGENEQFF	TGCAGTGCTAGAGGAAAGAGTGGCCTAGCGGGAGAAAATGAGCAGTTCTTC
NA	TRBV7-7	NA	TRBJ2-5	CASSSPRAEETQYF	TGTGCCAGCAGCTCTCCGCGGGCGGAAGAGACCCAGTACTTC
NA	TRBV6-2/TRBV6-3	NA	TRBJ2-5	CAIEGYREETRYF	TGTGCCATCGAAGGATACAGGGAAGAGACCCGGTACTTC
NA	TRBV7-9	TRBD1	TRBJ2-1	CASSTPGQSSYNEQFF	TGTGCCAGCAGCACGCCGGGACAGAGCTCCTACAATGAGCAGTTCTTC
few	TRBV5-5	NA	TRBJ2-5	CASSLKGGQETQYF	TGTGCCAGCAGCTTGAAAGGGGGTCAAGAGACCCAGTACTTC
NA	TRBV20-1	TRBD1	TRBJ2-1	CSAGAGTGGGEQFF	TGCAGTGCTGGAGCCGGGACAGGGGGCGGTGAGCAGTTCTTC
NA	TRBV5-1	TRBD2	TRBJ2-7	CASSLGPSGRTYEQYF	TGCGCCAGCAGCTTGGGTCCTAGCGGGAGGACTTACGAGCAGTACTTC
NA	TRBV7-6	NA	TRBJ2-2	CASSPIFGGGNTGELFF	TGTGCCAGCAGCCCAATCTTCGGGGGAGGGAACACCGGGGAGCTGTTTTTT
NA	TRBV28	TRBD1	TRBJ1-2	CASSSAGTGLQGLGYTF	TGTGCCAGCAGTTCGGCCGGGACAGGGCTTCAGGGTCTTGGCTACACCTTC
once	TRBV6-1	TRBD1	TRBJ2-7	CASSEGTGLYEQYF	TGTGCCAGCAGTGAGGGGACAGGGCTCTACGAGCAGTACTTC
few	TRBV4-1	NA	TRBJ2-5	CASSQDAAGVQETQYF	TGCGCCAGCAGCCAAGATGCGGCAGGGGTTCAAGAGACCCAGTACTTC
NA	TRBV9	TRBD2	TRBJ2-1	CASSRASGRAVIDEQFF	TGTGCCAGCAGCAGGGCTAGCGGGAGGGCGGTTATAGATGAGCAGTTCTTC
NA	TRBV7-8	NA	TRBJ2-5	CASSGGMGETQYF	TGTGCCAGCAGCGGGGGGATGGGCGAGACCCAGTACTTC
many	TRBV7-2	NA	TRBJ2-3	CASSLRGGADTQYF	TGTGCCAGCAGCTTAAGGGGGGGGGCAGATACGCAGTATTTT
NA	TRBV4-2	NA	TRBJ1-2	CASSFGGIYGYTF	TGTGCCAGCAGCTTCGGGGGTATCTATGGCTACACCTTC
NA	TRBV12-3/TRBV12-4	NA	TRBJ1-6	CASSDGSSYNSPLHF	TGTGCCAGCAGTGACGGAAGCTCCTATAATTCACCCCTCCACTTT
NA	TRBV20-1	TRBD2	TRBJ2-7	CSADGLAGGYEQYF	TGCAGTGCCGATGGACTAGCGGGAGGGTACGAGCAGTACTTC
NA	TRBV29-1	TRBD2	TRBJ2-2	CSVGASGRKNTGELFF	TGCAGCGTTGGAGCTAGCGGGAGGAAGAACACCGGGGAGCTGTTTTTT
NA	TRBV7-9	TRBD1	TRBJ2-3	CASSLGDRVADTQYF	TGTGCCAGCAGCTTAGGCGACAGGGTGGCGGATACGCAGTATTTT
NA	TRBV28	TRBD1	TRBJ1-4	CASRYSGGRKLFF	TGTGCCAGCAGATATTCAGGGGGTAGAAAACTGTTTTTT
NA	TRBV7-8	NA	TRBJ1-3	CASSPSSSGNTIYF	TGTGCCAGCAGCCCCAGTTCCTCTGGAAACACCATATATTTT
NA	TRBV9	TRBD1	TRBJ2-7	CASSVRQGPSYEQYF	TGTGCCAGCAGCGTTCGACAGGGACCCTCCTACGAGCAGTACTTC
many	TRBV2	NA	TRBJ2-7	CASSAPGVYEQYF	TGTGCCAGCAGCGCGCCGGGGGTCTACGAGCAGTACTTC
NA	TRBV6-2/TRBV6-3	NA	TRBJ1-5	CASSYGFQPQHF	TGTGCCAGCAGTTACGGTTTTCAGCCCCAGCATTTT
NA	TRBV4-2	NA	TRBJ2-1	CASSQVSPTDYNEQFF	TGTGCCAGCAGCCAAGTTTCCCCTACTGATTACAATGAGCAGTTCTTC
NA	TRBV7-9	TRBD2	TRBJ2-1	CASSPQGLAGNNEQFF	TGTGCCAGCAGCCCGCAAGGACTAGCGGGCAACAATGAGCAGTTCTTC
NA	TRBV4-1	NA	TRBJ2-3	CASSYISDTQYF	TGCGCCAGCAGCTATATTTCGGATACGCAGTATTTT
many	TRBV12-3/TRBV12-4	NA	TRBJ2-3	CASSRGTDTQYF	TGTGCCAGCAGTCGAGGCACAGATACGCAGTATTTT
once	TRBV4-1	NA	TRBJ2-7	CASSQERWDEQYF	TGCGCCAGCAGCCAAGAGAGGTGGGATGAGCAGTACTTC
NA	TRBV20-1	NA	TRBJ2-1	CSARDEQFF	TGCAGTGCTAGGGATGAGCAGTTCTTC
NA	TRBV10-1	TRBD2	TRBJ2-3	CASRLAGSKDTQYF	TGCGCCAGCAGACTAGCGGGCTCTAAAGATACGCAGTATTTT
NA	TRBV2	TRBD2	TRBJ2-1	CASSEWLAGEYNEQFF	TGTGCCAGCAGTGAATGGCTAGCGGGGGAGTACAATGAGCAGTTCTTC
few	TRBV4-2	NA	TRBJ1-2	CASSQDIQRSISYTF	TGTGCCAGCAGCCAAGATATACAGAGATCTATAAGCTACACCTTC